One TCR beta chain is described in this entry. The antigen remains unidentified. The source of the sample is a study of yellow fever vaccine responses in identical twins. Study-wide points: Reportedly, twins showed a vaccine T cell response that looked partly convergent and partly personalized.

V was pared by 2 bases and J by 1 base, with 7 bases between. This CDR3 is 14 amino acids long. Germline CDR1 reads LGHNA; CDR2 reads YNFKEQ. TCRdb redid the calling of the RT-PCR reads with MiXCR, one entry per CDR3 protein. The data hold around 17,000 distinct CDR3 sequences, with about four fifths observed a single time. The sequence was collected from a woman aged 18-29 years who received the yellow fever vaccine. This chain uses TRBV4-2 with TRBJ2-3, with D uncertain. This specimen was T cells from blood (PBMCs), unsorted or a sorted subset (not recorded which), taken before or after yellow fever vaccination (not recorded which). DNA for the CDR3: TGTGCCAGCAGCCAACTGGACGGCACAGATACGCAGTATTTT. Its protein is CASSQLDGTDTQYF.